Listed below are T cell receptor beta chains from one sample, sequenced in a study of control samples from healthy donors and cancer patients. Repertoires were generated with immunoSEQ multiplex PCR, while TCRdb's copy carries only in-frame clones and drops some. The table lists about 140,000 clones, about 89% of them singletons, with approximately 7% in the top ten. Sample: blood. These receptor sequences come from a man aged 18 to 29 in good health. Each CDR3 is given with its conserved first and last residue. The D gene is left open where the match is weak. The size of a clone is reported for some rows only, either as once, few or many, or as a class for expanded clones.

CDR3: CASSREQTGGFEQFF; DNA: TGTGCCAGCAGCCGTGAACAGACAGGGGGTTTTGAGCAGTTCTTC; size: NA; J: TRBJ2-1; V: TRBV3-1/TRBV3-2; D: TRBD1
CDR3: CASSLDAGRKTQYF; DNA: TGTGCCAGCAGCTTAGATGCCGGCCGGAAGACCCAGTACTTC; size: NA; J: TRBJ2-5; V: TRBV7-9; D: NA
CDR3: CASSAPGPDPETQYF; DNA: TGTGCCAGCAGCGCTCCGGGACCCGACCCGGAGACCCAGTACTTC; size: once; J: TRBJ2-5; V: TRBV7-6; D: NA
CDR3: CASSTTPGGDEQYF; DNA: TGTGCCAGCAGTACTACACCGGGAGGGGACGAGCAGTACTTC; size: NA; J: TRBJ2-7; V: TRBV7-6; D: TRBD2
CDR3: CASSSDRGTEAFF; DNA: TGCGCCAGCAGCTCGGACAGGGGCACTGAAGCTTTCTTT; size: NA; J: TRBJ1-1; V: TRBV4-1; D: TRBD1
CDR3: CASSSLGIYEQYF; DNA: TGTGCCAGCAGCTCCCTCGGAATTTACGAGCAGTACTTC; size: NA; J: TRBJ2-7; V: TRBV5-6; D: NA
CDR3: CASSLLGNTEAFF; DNA: TGTGCCAGCAGTTTATTGGGTAACACTGAAGCTTTCTTT; size: NA; J: TRBJ1-1; V: TRBV27; D: NA
CDR3: CAINRGRSPLHF; DNA: TGTGCCATAAACAGGGGGCGTTCACCCCTCCACTTT; size: NA; J: TRBJ1-6; V: TRBV28; D: TRBD1
CDR3: CSVRDRGSTDTQYF; DNA: TGCAGCGTCCGGGACAGGGGGAGCACAGATACGCAGTATTTT; size: NA; J: TRBJ2-3; V: TRBV29-1; D: TRBD1
CDR3: CASSLLAGMQETQYF; DNA: TGTGCCAGCAGCTTACTAGCGGGGATGCAAGAGACCCAGTACTTC; size: NA; J: TRBJ2-5; V: TRBV11-1; D: TRBD2
CDR3: CASSQGGGAFNEQFF; DNA: TGTGCCAGCAGCCAGGGCGGGGGGGCCTTTAATGAGCAGTTCTTC; size: NA; J: TRBJ2-1; V: TRBV3-1/TRBV3-2; D: TRBD2
CDR3: CASWGMVRNSPLHF; DNA: TGTGCCAGCTGGGGTATGGTCCGCAATTCACCCCTCCACTTT; size: few; J: TRBJ1-6; V: TRBV2; D: NA
CDR3: CASRTTSGGNTDTQYF; DNA: TGTGCCAGCAGAACCACTAGCGGGGGGAACACAGATACGCAGTATTTT; size: NA; J: TRBJ2-3; V: TRBV2; D: TRBD2
CDR3: CASSMDGTTSYGYTF; DNA: TGTGCCAGCAGCATGGACGGAACAACCTCCTATGGCTACACCTTC; size: NA; J: TRBJ1-2; V: TRBV9; D: NA
CDR3: CASSLPRSGMSEEKLFF; DNA: TGCGCCAGCAGCCTACCTCGGAGTGGGATGTCGGAGGAAAAACTGTTTTTT; size: NA; J: TRBJ1-4; V: TRBV4-1; D: NA
CDR3: CASSFTPMGTESTDTQYF; DNA: TGTGCCAGCAGTTTTACCCCTATGGGGACAGAGAGCACAGATACGCAGTATTTT; size: few; J: TRBJ2-3; V: TRBV27; D: TRBD1
CDR3: CASSVVRSGSGNTIYF; DNA: TGTGCCAGCAGTGTGGTCAGGTCTGGCTCTGGAAACACCATATATTTT; size: NA; J: TRBJ1-3; V: TRBV2; D: NA
CDR3: CASSAPRGVGETQYF; DNA: TGTGCCAGCAGCGCACCCCGGGGGGTAGGAGAGACCCAGTACTTC; size: NA; J: TRBJ2-5; V: TRBV7-6; D: TRBD2
CDR3: CASSHNQIFPGEQYF; DNA: TGCGCCAGCAGCCACAACCAAATATTTCCGGGGGAGCAGTACTTC; size: NA; J: TRBJ2-7; V: TRBV4-1; D: NA
CDR3: CASSHRDSHYEQYF; DNA: TGTGCCAGCAGCCACCGGGACAGCCACTACGAGCAGTACTTC; size: NA; J: TRBJ2-7; V: TRBV6-5; D: TRBD1
CDR3: CASSEDYGGRNSPLHF; DNA: TGTGCCAGCAGTGAAGATTACGGGGGCCGGAATTCACCCCTCCACTTT; size: NA; J: TRBJ1-6; V: TRBV2; D: NA
CDR3: CSGSGGDTQYF; DNA: TGCAGTGGTAGCGGGGGAGATACGCAGTATTTT; size: NA; J: TRBJ2-3; V: TRBV20-1; D: TRBD2
CDR3: CAWSSAGGSNQPQHF; DNA: TGTGCCTGGAGTAGTGCGGGGGGTAGCAATCAGCCCCAGCATTTT; size: NA; J: TRBJ1-5; V: TRBV30; D: NA
CDR3: CASSLAGTGGSGNTIYF; DNA: TGTGCCAGCAGCTTAGCCGGGACAGGGGGATCTGGAAACACCATATATTTT; size: NA; J: TRBJ1-3; V: TRBV7-2; D: TRBD1
CDR3: CASSLGINSNNEQFF; DNA: TGTGCCAGCAGCTTAGGGATCAACTCGAACAATGAGCAGTTCTTC; size: once; J: TRBJ2-1; V: TRBV7-2; D: NA
CDR3: CASSEGRDYGYTF; DNA: TGCGCCAGCAGCGAAGGCAGGGACTATGGCTACACCTTC; size: NA; J: TRBJ1-2; V: TRBV5-1; D: NA
CDR3: CASSPGQGMETQYF; DNA: TGTGCCAGCAGCCCGGGACAGGGGATGGAGACCCAGTACTTC; size: NA; J: TRBJ2-5; V: TRBV13; D: TRBD1
CDR3: CASSLEGPSNQPQHF; DNA: TGTGCCAGCAGTTTGGAGGGTCCAAGCAATCAGCCCCAGCATTTT; size: NA; J: TRBJ1-5; V: TRBV28; D: NA
CDR3: CASSPGWGANEKLFF; DNA: TGTGCCAGCAGCCCCGGTTGGGGAGCTAATGAAAAACTGTTTTTT; size: NA; J: TRBJ1-4; V: TRBV3-1/TRBV3-2; D: NA
CDR3: CASSWVRDYGYTF; DNA: TGTGCCAGTAGTTGGGTCAGGGACTATGGCTACACCTTC; size: NA; J: TRBJ1-2; V: TRBV19; D: NA
CDR3: CAWSQSSYNSPLHF; DNA: TGTGCCTGGAGTCAGAGCTCCTATAATTCACCCCTCCACTTT; size: once; J: TRBJ1-6; V: TRBV30; D: NA
CDR3: CASSLDPGAEAFF; DNA: TGTGCCAGCAGCTTGGATCCAGGCGCTGAAGCTTTCTTT; size: NA; J: TRBJ1-1; V: TRBV5-5; D: NA
CDR3: CASVTAGGPQETQYF; DNA: TGTGCCAGCGTAACAGCGGGGGGGCCGCAAGAGACCCAGTACTTC; size: NA; J: TRBJ2-5; V: TRBV2; D: TRBD2
CDR3: CAISVGRGPEANYGYTF; DNA: TGTGCCATCAGTGTCGGCAGGGGTCCAGAAGCTAACTATGGCTACACCTTC; size: NA; J: TRBJ1-2; V: TRBV10-3; D: NA
CDR3: CATSDLKANGYTF; DNA: TGTGCCACCAGTGATTTGAAAGCTAATGGCTACACCTTC; size: NA; J: TRBJ1-2; V: TRBV24-1; D: NA
CDR3: CASSQPLAGGLGSDTQYF; DNA: TGCGCCAGCAGCCAACCCTTAGCGGGGGGGCTGGGGTCAGATACGCAGTATTTT; size: NA; J: TRBJ2-3; V: TRBV4-1; D: TRBD2
CDR3: CASSMTGAIMNTEAFF; DNA: TGTGCCAGCAGCATGACAGGGGCTATCATGAACACTGAAGCTTTCTTT; size: NA; J: TRBJ1-1; V: TRBV6-2/TRBV6-3; D: TRBD1
CDR3: CASSPTRDGTEAFF; DNA: TGTGCCAGCAGCCCGACCAGGGATGGCACTGAAGCTTTCTTT; size: NA; J: TRBJ1-1; V: TRBV7-3; D: NA
CDR3: CASRGLSYEQYF; DNA: TGTGCCAGCAGGGGCCTCTCCTACGAGCAGTACTTC; size: NA; J: TRBJ2-7; V: TRBV27; D: NA
CDR3: CASSKTDRRGTDEQYF; DNA: TGTGCCAGTAGTAAAACGGACAGGAGAGGTACCGACGAGCAGTACTTC; size: NA; J: TRBJ2-7; V: TRBV19; D: TRBD1
CDR3: CASTPGLAIAGELFF; DNA: TGTGCCAGCACCCCGGGACTAGCGATCGCCGGGGAGCTGTTTTTT; size: NA; J: TRBJ2-2; V: TRBV9; D: TRBD2
CDR3: CASSLNANTGELFF; DNA: TGTGCCAGCAGCTTAAACGCGAACACCGGGGAGCTGTTTTTT; size: few; J: TRBJ2-2; V: TRBV7-3; D: NA
CDR3: CASSAAIGGLTEAFF; DNA: TGTGCCAGCAGCGCAGCCATCGGGGGTTTGACTGAAGCTTTCTTT; size: once; J: TRBJ1-1; V: TRBV9; D: NA
CDR3: CATSDRQGGNQPQHF; DNA: TGTGCCACCAGTGACCGACAGGGGGGCAATCAGCCCCAGCATTTT; size: NA; J: TRBJ1-5; V: TRBV24-1; D: TRBD1
CDR3: CASSPDRDYGYTF; DNA: TGTGCCAGCAGCCCCGACAGGGACTATGGCTACACCTTC; size: NA; J: TRBJ1-2; V: TRBV3-1/TRBV3-2; D: TRBD1
CDR3: CASSVAPQVDSPLHF; DNA: TGTGCCAGCAGCGTAGCTCCCCAGGTGGATTCACCCCTCCACTTT; size: NA; J: TRBJ1-6; V: TRBV9; D: NA
CDR3: CASSEDLGAEAFF; DNA: TGTGCCAGCAGTGAGGATTTGGGAGCTGAAGCTTTCTTT; size: NA; J: TRBJ1-1; V: TRBV25-1; D: NA
CDR3: CASSLDRNNEKLFF; DNA: TGTGCCAGCAGTTTGGACAGGAATAATGAAAAACTGTTTTTT; size: NA; J: TRBJ1-4; V: TRBV27; D: TRBD1
CDR3: CASNPPGTGSTDTQYF; DNA: TGTGCCAGCAACCCTCCCGGGACAGGGAGCACAGATACGCAGTATTTT; size: NA; J: TRBJ2-3; V: TRBV7-2; D: TRBD1
CDR3: CASKPTGSGVQPQHF; DNA: TGTGCCAGCAAACCGACAGGGTCCGGGGTTCAGCCCCAGCATTTT; size: once; J: TRBJ1-5; V: TRBV28; D: TRBD1
CDR3: CASSIGMGIMNGYTF; DNA: TGTGCCAGTAGTATAGGAATGGGGATCATGAACGGCTACACCTTC; size: NA; J: TRBJ1-2; V: TRBV19; D: NA
CDR3: CASSYGLAGDYEQYF; DNA: TGTGCCAGCAGTTACGGACTAGCGGGGGACTACGAGCAGTACTTC; size: NA; J: TRBJ2-7; V: TRBV6-5; D: TRBD2
CDR3: CASSQPAGAFNEQFF; DNA: TGTGCCAGCAGCCAACCAGCGGGGGCCTTCAATGAGCAGTTCTTC; size: NA; J: TRBJ2-1; V: TRBV3-1/TRBV3-2; D: TRBD2
CDR3: CASSADIADYGYTF; DNA: TGTGCCAGCAGCGCAGACATCGCAGACTATGGCTACACCTTC; size: NA; J: TRBJ1-2; V: TRBV7-2; D: NA
CDR3: CASSLGWGELFF; DNA: TGTGCCAGCAGTTTAGGGTGGGGAGAGCTGTTTTTT; size: NA; J: TRBJ2-2; V: TRBV6-5; D: NA
CDR3: CASSPTGETQYF; DNA: TGTGCCAGCAGCCCCACCGGGGAGACCCAGTACTTC; size: NA; J: TRBJ2-5; V: TRBV3-1/TRBV3-2; D: NA
CDR3: CAISEGHSNQPQHF; DNA: TGTGCCATCAGTGAGGGACATAGCAATCAGCCCCAGCATTTT; size: NA; J: TRBJ1-5; V: TRBV10-3; D: NA
CDR3: CASSPRTESGNTIYF; DNA: TGTGCCAGCAGTCCGCGGACGGAATCTGGAAACACCATATATTTT; size: NA; J: TRBJ1-3; V: TRBV27; D: NA
CDR3: CASSLARGEQPQHF; DNA: TGTGCCAGCAGCTTAGCCAGGGGCGAGCAGCCCCAGCATTTT; size: NA; J: TRBJ1-5; V: TRBV7-2; D: NA
CDR3: CASSLLVTGELFF; DNA: TGTGCCAGCAGCTTACTAGTCACCGGGGAGCTGTTTTTT; size: NA; J: TRBJ2-2; V: TRBV11-2; D: NA